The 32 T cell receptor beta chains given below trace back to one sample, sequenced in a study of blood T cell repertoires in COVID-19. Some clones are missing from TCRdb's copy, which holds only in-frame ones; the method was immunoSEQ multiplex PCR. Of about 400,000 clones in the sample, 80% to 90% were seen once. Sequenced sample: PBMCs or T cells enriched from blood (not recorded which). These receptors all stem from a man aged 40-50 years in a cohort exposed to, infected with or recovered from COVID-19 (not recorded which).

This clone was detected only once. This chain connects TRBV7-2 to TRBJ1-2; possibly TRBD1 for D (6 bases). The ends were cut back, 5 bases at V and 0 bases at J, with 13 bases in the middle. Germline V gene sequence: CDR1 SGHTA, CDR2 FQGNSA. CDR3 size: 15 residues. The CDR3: CASSDRTYSNYGYTF. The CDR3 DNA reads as TGTGCCAGCAGCGACAGGACCTACTCTAACTATGGCTACACCTTC. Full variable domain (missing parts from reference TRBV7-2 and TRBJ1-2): GAGVSQSPSNKVTEKGKDVELRCDPISGHTALYWYRQSLGQGLEFLIYFQGNSAPDKSGLPSDRFSAERTGGSVSTLTIQRTQQEDSAVYLCASSDRTYSNYGYTFGSGTRLTVV.

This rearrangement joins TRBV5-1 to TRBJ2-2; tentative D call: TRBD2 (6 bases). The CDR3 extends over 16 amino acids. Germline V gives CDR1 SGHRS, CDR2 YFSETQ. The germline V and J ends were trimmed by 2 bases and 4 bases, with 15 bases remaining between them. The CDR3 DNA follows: TGCGCCAGCAGCTTCGGCGGGATCGAGGTCACCGGGGAGCTGTTTTTT. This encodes CASSFGGIEVTGELFF.

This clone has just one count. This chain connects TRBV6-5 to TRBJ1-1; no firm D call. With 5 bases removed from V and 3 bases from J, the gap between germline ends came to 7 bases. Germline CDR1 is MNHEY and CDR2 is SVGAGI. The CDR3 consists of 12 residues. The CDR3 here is CASSIIHTEAFF. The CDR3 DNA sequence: TGTGCCAGCAGTATAATCCACACTGAAGCTTTCTTT.

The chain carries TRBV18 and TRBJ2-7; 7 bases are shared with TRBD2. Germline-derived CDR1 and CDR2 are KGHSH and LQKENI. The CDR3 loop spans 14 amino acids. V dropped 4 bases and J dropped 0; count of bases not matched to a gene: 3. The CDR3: CASSQAGLSYEQYF. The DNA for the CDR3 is TGTGCCAGCTCACAAGCGGGACTCTCCTACGAGCAGTACTTC.

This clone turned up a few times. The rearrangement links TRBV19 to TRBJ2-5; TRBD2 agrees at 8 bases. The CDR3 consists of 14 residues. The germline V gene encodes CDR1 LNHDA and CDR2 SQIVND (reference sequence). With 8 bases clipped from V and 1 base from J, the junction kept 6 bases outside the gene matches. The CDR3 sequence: CASSQLAGQETQYF. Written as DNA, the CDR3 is TGTGCCAGTTCCCAGCTAGCGGGCCAAGAGACCCAGTACTTC.

CDR3: CASSITRDSGGNTIYF. The CDR3 DNA sequence: TGTGCCAGTAGTATAACCCGGGACAGCGGGGGGAACACCATATATTTT. The chain uses TRBV19 and TRBJ1-3; 7 positions match TRBD1. The trim removed 2 bases at V and 7 bases at J, leaving 11 bases unmatched. Germline CDR1 reads LNHDA; CDR2 reads SQIVND (reference sequence). CDR3 length: 16 amino acids.

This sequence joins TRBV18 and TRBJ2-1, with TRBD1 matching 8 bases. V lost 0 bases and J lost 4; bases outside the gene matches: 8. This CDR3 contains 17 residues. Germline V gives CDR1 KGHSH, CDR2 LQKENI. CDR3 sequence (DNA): TGTGCCAGCTCACCACCGGGAACAGGGACAGGATACAATGAGCAGTTCTTC. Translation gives CASSPPGTGTGYNEQFF.

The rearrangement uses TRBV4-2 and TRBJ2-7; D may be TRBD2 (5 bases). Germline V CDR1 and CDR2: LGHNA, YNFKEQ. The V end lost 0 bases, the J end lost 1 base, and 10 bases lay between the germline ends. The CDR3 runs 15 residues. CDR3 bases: TGTGCCAGCAGCCAAGATATTAGCGAGTCCTACGAGCAGTACTTC. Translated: CASSQDISESYEQYF.

Here the CDR3 DNA reads TGTGCCAGCAGCTTAGCCCCGGGGTCTGAAGCTTTCTTT. This encodes CASSLAPGSEAFF. The V call is TRBV7-8, the J call TRBJ1-1; unclear D gene. V lost 0 bases, J lost 6 bases, and 8 bases lay in between. The germline gives CDR1 SGHVS, CDR2 FQNEAQ. CDR3 length equals 13 residues.

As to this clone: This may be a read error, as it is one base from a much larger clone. The CDR3 loop is CASSLAGYNEQFF. CDR3 DNA: TGTGCCAGCAGCTTAGCGGGCTACAATGAGCAGTTCTTC. This chain links TRBV11-3 with TRBJ2-1, with D unresolved. Germline V gene sequence: CDR1 SGHNT, CDR2 YENEEA. V lost 1 base and J lost 3, with 4 bases in between. The CDR3 runs 13 residues.

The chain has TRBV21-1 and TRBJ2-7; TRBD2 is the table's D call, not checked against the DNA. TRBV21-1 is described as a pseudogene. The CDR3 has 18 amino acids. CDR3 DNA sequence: TGTGCCAGCAGCAAAGTTGGGACTAGCCCGTGGGGTGATCACGAGCAGTACTTC. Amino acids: CASSKVGTSPWGDHEQYF.

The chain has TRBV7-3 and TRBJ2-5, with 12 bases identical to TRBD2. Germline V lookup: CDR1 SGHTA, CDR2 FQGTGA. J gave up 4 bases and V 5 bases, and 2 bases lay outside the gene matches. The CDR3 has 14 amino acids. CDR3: CASSMGLAGETQYF. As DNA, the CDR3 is TGTGCCAGCAGCATGGGACTAGCGGGAGAGACCCAGTACTTC.

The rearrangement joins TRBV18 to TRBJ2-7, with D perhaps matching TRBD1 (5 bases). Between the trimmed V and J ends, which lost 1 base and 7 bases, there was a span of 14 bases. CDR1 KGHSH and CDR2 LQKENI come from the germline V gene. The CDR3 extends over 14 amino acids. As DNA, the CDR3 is TGTGCCAGCTCACCACTACAGGCCCCTAGTGAGCAGTACTTC. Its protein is CASSPLQAPSEQYF.

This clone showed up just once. CDR3: CASSGDRGRDQPQHF. CDR3 DNA sequence: TGTGCCAGCAGTGGCGACAGGGGGCGCGATCAGCCCCAGCATTTT. V is TRBV2 and J is TRBJ1-5, with 10 bases that match TRBD1. Germline V lookup: CDR1 SNHLY, CDR2 FYNNEI. V was clipped by 4 bases and J by 5 bases; unmatched bases: 5. The CDR3 is made up of 15 amino acids.

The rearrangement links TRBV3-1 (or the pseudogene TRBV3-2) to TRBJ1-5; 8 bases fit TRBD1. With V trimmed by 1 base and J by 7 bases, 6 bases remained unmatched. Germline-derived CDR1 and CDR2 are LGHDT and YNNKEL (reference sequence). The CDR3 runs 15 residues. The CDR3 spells CASSQGQGARQPQHF. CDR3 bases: TGTGCCAGCAGCCAAGGCCAGGGGGCTCGGCAGCCCCAGCATTTT.

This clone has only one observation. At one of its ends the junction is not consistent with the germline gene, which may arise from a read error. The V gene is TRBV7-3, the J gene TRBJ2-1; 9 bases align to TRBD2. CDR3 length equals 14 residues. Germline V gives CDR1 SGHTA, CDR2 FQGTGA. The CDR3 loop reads CASSLTSGPAGLVF. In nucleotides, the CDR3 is TGTGCCAGCAGCCTTACTAGCGGGCCCGCAGGGTTGGTCTTC.

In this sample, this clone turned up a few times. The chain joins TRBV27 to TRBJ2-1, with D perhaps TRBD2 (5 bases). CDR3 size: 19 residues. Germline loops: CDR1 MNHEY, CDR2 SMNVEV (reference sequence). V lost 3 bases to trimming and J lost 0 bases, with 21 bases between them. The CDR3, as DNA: TGTGCCAGCAGTTTTGGTCGCTCGAGGGAGATAAGCTCCTACAATGAGCAGTTCTTC. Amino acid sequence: CASSFGRSREISSYNEQFF.

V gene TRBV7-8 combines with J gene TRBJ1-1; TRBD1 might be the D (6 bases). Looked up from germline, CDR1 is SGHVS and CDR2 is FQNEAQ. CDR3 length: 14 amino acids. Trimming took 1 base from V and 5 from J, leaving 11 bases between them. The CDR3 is CASSLVSDRTEAFF. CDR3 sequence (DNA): TGTGCCAGCAGCTTAGTGTCGGACAGAACTGAAGCTTTCTTT. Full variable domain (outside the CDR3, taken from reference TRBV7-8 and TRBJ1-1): GAGVSQSPRYKVAKRGQDVALRCDPISGHVSLFWYQQALGQGPEFLTYFQNEAQLDKSGLPSDRFFAERPEGSVSTLKIQRTQQEDSAVYLCASSLVSDRTEAFFGQGTRLTVV.

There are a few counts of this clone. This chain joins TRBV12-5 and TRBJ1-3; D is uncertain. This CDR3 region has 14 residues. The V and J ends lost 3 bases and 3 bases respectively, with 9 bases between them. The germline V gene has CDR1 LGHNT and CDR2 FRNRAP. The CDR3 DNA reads TGTGCTAGTGGTTTAAGTGGAGGTGGAAACACCATATATTTT. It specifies CASGLSGGGNTIYF.

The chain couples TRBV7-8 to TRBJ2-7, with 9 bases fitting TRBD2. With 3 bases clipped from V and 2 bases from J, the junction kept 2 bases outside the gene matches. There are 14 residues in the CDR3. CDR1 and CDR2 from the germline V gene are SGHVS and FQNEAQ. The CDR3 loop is CASSLAGGPYEQYF. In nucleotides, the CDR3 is TGTGCCAGCAGCTTGGCGGGAGGGCCCTACGAGCAGTACTTC.

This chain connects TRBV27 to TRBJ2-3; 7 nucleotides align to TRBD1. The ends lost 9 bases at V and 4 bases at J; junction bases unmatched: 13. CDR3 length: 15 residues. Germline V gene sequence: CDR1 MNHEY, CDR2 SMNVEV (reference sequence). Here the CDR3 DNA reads TGTGCCAGTGAAACTAAAGGGACAGCCGCAGATACGCAGTATTTT. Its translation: CASETKGTAADTQYF.

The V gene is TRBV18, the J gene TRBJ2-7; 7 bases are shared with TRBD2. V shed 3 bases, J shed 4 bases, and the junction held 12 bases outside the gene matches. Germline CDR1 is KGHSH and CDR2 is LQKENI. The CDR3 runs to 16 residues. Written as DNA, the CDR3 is TGTGCCAGCTCACCGGGCACCGGGGGAGGGAGGTACGAGCAGTACTTC. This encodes CASSPGTGGGRYEQYF.

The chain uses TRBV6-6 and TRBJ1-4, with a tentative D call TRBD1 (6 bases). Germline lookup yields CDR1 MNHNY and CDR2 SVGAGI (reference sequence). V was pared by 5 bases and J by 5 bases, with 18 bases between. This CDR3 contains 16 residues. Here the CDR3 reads CASSPSRGTNNEKLFF. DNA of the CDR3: TGTGCCAGCAGTCCATCTAGAGGGACAAACAATGAAAAACTGTTTTTT.

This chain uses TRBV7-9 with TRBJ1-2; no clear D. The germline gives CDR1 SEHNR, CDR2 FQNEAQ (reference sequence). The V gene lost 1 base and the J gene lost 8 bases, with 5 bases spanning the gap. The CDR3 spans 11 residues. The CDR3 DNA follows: TGTGCCAGCAGCTTAGGACACGGCTACACCTTC. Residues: CASSLGHGYTF.

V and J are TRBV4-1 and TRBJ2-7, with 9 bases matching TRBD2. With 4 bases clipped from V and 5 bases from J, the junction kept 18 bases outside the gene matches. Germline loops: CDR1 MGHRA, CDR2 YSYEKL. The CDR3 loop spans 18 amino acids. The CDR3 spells CASSPFGRSAGGSHEQYF. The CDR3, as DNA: TGCGCCAGCAGCCCCTTTGGTCGGTCAGCGGGAGGTTCACACGAGCAGTACTTC.

In DNA form, the CDR3 reads TGTGCCAGCAGCTTACTTTCCAGCGGGAGGGCCATGGGAGAGACCCAGTACTTC. Its translation: CASSLLSSGRAMGETQYF. This rearrangement joins TRBV7-9 to TRBJ2-5; 10 positions agree with TRBD2. The CDR3 totals 18 residues. Germline CDR1 reads SEHNR; CDR2 reads FQNEAQ (reference sequence). V shed 2 bases, J shed 4 bases, and the junction held 13 bases outside the gene matches.

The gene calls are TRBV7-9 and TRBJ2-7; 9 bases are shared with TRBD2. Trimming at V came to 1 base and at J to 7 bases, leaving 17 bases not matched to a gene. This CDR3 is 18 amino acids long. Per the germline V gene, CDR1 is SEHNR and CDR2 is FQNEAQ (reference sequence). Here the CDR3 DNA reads TGTGCCAGCAGCTTAGGTTCGGCGGGAGGGCCATATCAAAGAGAGCAGTACTTC. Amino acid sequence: CASSLGSAGGPYQREQYF.

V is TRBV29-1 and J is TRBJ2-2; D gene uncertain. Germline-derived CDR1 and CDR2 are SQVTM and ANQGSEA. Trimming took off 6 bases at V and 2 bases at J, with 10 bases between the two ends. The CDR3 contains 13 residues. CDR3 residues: CSVELSNTGELFF. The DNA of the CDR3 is TGCAGCGTGGAACTCTCTAACACCGGGGAGCTGTTTTTT.

The CDR3 DNA follows: TGTGCCAGCAGCTTGGGTGGGGCGTCGAACAATGAGCAGTTCTTC. This codes for CASSLGGASNNEQFF. The rearrangement uses TRBV5-4 and TRBJ2-1; a possible D gene is TRBD1 (5 bases). The CDR3 totals 15 residues. V was trimmed by 0 bases and J by 5 bases, leaving 12 bases between them. The germline V gene has CDR1 SGHNT and CDR2 YYREEE (reference sequence).

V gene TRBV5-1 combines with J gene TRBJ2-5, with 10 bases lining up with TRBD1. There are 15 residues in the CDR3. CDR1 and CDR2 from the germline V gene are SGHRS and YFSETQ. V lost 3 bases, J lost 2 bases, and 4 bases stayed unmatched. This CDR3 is CASSWTGGRQETQYF. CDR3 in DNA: TGCGCCAGCAGCTGGACAGGGGGGCGGCAAGAGACCCAGTACTTC.

DNA of the CDR3: TGTGCCAGCATCATCGGGGGGAACAGCGACAATTCACCCCTCCACTTT. This codes for CASIIGGNSDNSPLHF. V and J are TRBV28 and TRBJ1-6, with D possibly being TRBD1 (5 bases). Deletions cut 7 bases from V and 7 bases from J, with 20 bases between. The CDR3 has 16 amino acids. From germline, CDR1 is MDHEN and CDR2 SYDVKM.

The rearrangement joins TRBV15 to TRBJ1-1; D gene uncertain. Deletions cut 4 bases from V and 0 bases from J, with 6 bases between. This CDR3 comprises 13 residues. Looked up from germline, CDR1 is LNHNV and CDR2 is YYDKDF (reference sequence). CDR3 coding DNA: TGTGCCACCAGCAACAGAATGAACACTGAAGCTTTCTTT. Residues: CATSNRMNTEAFF. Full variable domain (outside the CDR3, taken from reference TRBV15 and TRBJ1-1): DAMVIQNPRYQVTQFGKPVTLSCSQTLNHNVMYWYQQKSSQAPKLLFHYYDKDFNNEADTPDNFQSRRPNTSFCFLDIRSPGLGDTAMYLCATSNRMNTEAFFGQGTRLTVV.